The present T cell receptor (beta chain) was sequenced within a study of early T cells in non-severe SARS-CoV-2 infection. Study-level results: Lookups in VDJdb leaned toward anti-spike CD8 responses and missed private and CD4 specificities.

Looked up from germline, CDR1 is MRHNA and CDR2 is SNTAGT. This CDR3 comprises 14 residues. The junction had 5 bases not matched to a gene; V was cut back by 10 bases and J by 2 bases. Individual cDNA molecules carried attached unique molecular identifiers. TCRdb re-called the 5' RACE reads through MiXCR, storing one row per CDR3 protein. The sample gives about 60,000 distinct CDR3 sequences, less than 9.5% of which show up once; roughly 3.2% is in the top ten. As regards this clonotype: What it binds is not known.

What was sequenced was whole blood. The TCR originated in an adult who was a healthcare worker with PCR-confirmed SARS-CoV-2 infection or an uninfected control (not recorded which). The rearrangement uses TRBV6-4 and TRBJ2-2, with 9 nucleotides matching TRBD1. CDR3 amino acids: CATRDRANTGELFF. DNA for the CDR3: TGTGCCACCCGGGACAGGGCCAACACCGGGGAGCTGTTTTTT.